This T cell receptor beta chain was captured by sequencing in a study of T-cell reconstitution after alpha-beta-depleted transplantation in children. Unique molecular identifiers featured in how the TCRbeta library was prepared. Using its own MiXCR run on the PCR reads, TCRdb lists one record per CDR3 protein. This repertoire shows 300,000 to 350,000 distinct CDR3 sequences, under 20% found once; its top ten account for roughly two fifths. The CDR3 consists of 13 residues. Trimming cost V 5 bases and J 1 base, with 7 bases left between them. The source is a male patient aged 2 to 10 who had a stem cell transplant for acute lymphoblastic leukemia, so the T cells may come from the graft donor. Sequencing was performed on PBMCs, mostly from graft donor cells, taken 360 days after TCRalphabeta/CD19-depleted stem cell transplant. The chain combines TRBV12-3 or TRBV12-4 with TRBJ2-3, with a weak D call TRBD2 (5 bases). The CDR3 sequence: CASSHSGTDTQYF. DNA for the CDR3: TGTGCCAGCAGTCATAGCGGCACAGATACGCAGTATTTT.